In its sample, the clone carrying this TCR beta chain was seen once. The antigen remains unidentified. CDR1 and CDR2 from the germline V gene are SGHAT and FQNNGV. The V end was cut by 4 bases, the J end by 6 bases, with 19 bases between. The CDR3 totals 15 residues. This entry comes from a study of chemoradiotherapy in HPV16-positive cancers. Profiled with immunoSEQ multiplex PCR; TCRdb holds only in-frame clones, not every one. Of approximately 28,000 clones listed, approximately 90% are singletons. The study's findings and limits: Candidate HPV-specific clones and E7-related TCR motifs grew in tumor during treatment. HPV-specific T cells were functionally defined from only a couple of HPV16-positive patients.

The chain is built from TRBV11-2 and TRBJ2-7; no clear D. The receptor was isolated from a human donor with HPV-associated anogenital cancer. The sample was blood, taken from a patient who underwent chemoradiotherapy. The DNA of the CDR3 is TGTGCCAGCAGCTCCTCTACAACCCTCTTCGGCGAGCAGTACTTC. As protein: CASSSSTTLFGEQYF.